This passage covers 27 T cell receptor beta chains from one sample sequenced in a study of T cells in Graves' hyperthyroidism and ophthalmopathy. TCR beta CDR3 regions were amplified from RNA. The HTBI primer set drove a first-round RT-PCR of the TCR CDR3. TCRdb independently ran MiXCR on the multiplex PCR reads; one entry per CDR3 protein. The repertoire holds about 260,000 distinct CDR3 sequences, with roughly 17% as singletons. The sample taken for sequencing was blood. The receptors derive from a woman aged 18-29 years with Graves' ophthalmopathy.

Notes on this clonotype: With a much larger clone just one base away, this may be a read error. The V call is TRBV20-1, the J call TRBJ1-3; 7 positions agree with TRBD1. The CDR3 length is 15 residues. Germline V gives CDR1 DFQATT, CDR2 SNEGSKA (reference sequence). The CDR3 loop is CSVRGQGSSGNTICF. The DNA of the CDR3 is TGCAGTGTTAGGGGGCAGGGGAGCTCTGGAAACACCATATGTTTT.

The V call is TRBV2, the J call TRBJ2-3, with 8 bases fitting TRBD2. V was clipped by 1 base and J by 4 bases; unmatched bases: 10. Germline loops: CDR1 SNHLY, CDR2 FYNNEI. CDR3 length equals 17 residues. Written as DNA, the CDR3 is TGTGCCAGCAGTGAAGGGGCAGCGGGAGCATCCGCAGATACGCAGTATTTT. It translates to CASSEGAAGASADTQYF.

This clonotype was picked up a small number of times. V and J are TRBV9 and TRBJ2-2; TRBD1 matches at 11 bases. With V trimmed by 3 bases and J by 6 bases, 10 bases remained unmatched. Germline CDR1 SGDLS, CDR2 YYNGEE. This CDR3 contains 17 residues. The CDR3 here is CASSGWGQGGMSGELFF. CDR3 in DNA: TGTGCCAGCAGCGGATGGGGACAGGGGGGGATGTCCGGGGAGCTGTTTTTT.

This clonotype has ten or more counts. The CDR3: CSAREIGPGGAKNIQYF. CDR3 DNA sequence: TGCAGTGCTAGAGAGATCGGTCCGGGGGGAGCCAAAAACATTCAGTACTTC. The genes are TRBV20-1 and TRBJ2-4; 7 bases agree with TRBD2. CDR1 and CDR2 (germline): DFQATT, SNEGSKA (reference sequence). The CDR3 is made up of 17 amino acids. With V trimmed by 0 bases and J by 0 bases, 8 bases remained unmatched.

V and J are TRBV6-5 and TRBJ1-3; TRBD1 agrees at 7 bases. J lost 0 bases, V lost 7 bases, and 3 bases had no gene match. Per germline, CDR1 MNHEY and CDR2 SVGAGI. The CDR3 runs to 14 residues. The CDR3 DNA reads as TGTGCCAGCAAGGGACAGATCTCTGGAAACACCATATATTTT. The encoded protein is CASKGQISGNTIYF.

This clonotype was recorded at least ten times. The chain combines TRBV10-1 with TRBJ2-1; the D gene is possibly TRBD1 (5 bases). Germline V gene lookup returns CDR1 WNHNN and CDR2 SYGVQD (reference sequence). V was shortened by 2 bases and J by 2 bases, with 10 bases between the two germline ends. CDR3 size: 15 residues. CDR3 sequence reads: CASSEKGKPYNEQFF. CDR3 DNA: TGCGCCAGCAGTGAGAAGGGGAAACCCTACAATGAGCAGTTCTTC.

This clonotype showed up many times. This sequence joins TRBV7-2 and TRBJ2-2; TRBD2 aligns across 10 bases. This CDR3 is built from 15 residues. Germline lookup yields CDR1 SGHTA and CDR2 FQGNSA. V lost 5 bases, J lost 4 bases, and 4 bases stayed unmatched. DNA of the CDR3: TGTGCCAGCAGCCCTGGACTAGCGGCCACCGGGGAGCTGTTTTTT. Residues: CASSPGLAATGELFF.

The CDR3 nucleotides are TGTGCCAGCAGCCCTGGAGGGGGGCGGAGGGGCACTGAAGCTTTCTTT. This translates into CASSPGGGRRGTEAFF. V gene TRBV11-3 combines with J gene TRBJ1-1, with a tentative D call TRBD1 (6 bases). V shed 5 bases and J shed 4 bases, with 20 bases lying between them. Looked up from germline, CDR1 is SGHNT and CDR2 is YENEEA. There are 16 residues in the CDR3.

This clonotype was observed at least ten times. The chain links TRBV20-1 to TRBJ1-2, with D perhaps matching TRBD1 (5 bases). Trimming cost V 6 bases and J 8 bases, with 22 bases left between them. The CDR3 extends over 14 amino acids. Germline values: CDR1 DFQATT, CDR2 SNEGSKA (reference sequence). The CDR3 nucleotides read TGCAGTGCCCCTGTTTCGGGGGTCAGGCCGGGCTACACCTTC. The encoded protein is CSAPVSGVRPGYTF.

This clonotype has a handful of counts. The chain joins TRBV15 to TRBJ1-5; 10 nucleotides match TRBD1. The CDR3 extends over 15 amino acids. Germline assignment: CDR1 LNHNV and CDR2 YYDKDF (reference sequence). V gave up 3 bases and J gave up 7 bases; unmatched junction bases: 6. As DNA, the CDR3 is TGTGCCACCAGCAGGTACGACAGGGGGCGACAGCCCCAGCATTTT. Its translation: CATSRYDRGRQPQHF.

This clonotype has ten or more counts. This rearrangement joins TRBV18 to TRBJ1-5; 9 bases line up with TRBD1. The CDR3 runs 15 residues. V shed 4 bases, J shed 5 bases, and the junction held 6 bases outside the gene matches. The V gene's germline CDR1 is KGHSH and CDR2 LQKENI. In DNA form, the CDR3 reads TGTGCCAGCTCACTCTCGAACAGGGGGCATCAGCCCCAGCATTTT. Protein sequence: CASSLSNRGHQPQHF.

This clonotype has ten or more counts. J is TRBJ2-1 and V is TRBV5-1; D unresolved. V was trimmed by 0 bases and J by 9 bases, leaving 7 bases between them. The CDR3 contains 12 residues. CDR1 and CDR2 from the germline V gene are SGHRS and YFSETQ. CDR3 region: CASSLGFGEQFF. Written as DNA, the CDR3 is TGCGCCAGCAGCTTGGGGTTTGGTGAGCAGTTCTTC.

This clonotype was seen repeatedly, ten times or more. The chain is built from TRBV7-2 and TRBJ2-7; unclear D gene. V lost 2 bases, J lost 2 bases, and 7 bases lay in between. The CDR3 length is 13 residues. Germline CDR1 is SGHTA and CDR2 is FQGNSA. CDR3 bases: TGTGCCAGCAGCTTAATCCCCCCCTACGAGCAGTACTTC. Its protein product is CASSLIPPYEQYF. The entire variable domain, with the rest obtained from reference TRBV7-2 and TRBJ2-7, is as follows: GAGVSQSPSNKVTEKGKDVELRCDPISGHTALYWYRQSLGQGLEFLIYFQGNSAPDKSGLPSDRFSAERTGGSVSTLTIQRTQQEDSAVYLCASSLIPPYEQYFGPGTRLTVT.

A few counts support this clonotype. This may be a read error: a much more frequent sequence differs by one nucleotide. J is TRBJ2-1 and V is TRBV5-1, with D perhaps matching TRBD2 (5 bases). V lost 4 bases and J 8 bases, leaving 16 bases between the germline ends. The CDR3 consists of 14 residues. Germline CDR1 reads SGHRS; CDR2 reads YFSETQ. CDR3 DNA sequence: TGCGCCAGCAGCCTAAGGACGGAGGACGATGAGCAGTTCTTC. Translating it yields CASSLRTEDDEQFF.

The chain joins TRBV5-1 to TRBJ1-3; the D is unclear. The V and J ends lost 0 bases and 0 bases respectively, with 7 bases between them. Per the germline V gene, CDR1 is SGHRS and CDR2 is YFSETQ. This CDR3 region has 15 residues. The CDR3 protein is CASSLAGDSGNTIYF. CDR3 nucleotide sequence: TGCGCCAGCAGCTTGGCCGGGGACTCTGGAAACACCATATATTTT.

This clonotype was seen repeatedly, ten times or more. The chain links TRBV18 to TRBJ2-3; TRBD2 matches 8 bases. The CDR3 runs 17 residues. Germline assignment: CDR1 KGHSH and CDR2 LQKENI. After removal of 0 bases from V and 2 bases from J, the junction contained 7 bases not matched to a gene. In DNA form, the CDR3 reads TGTGCCAGCTCACCACCGGGACTAGTCGACCTCACAGATACGCAGTATTTT. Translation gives CASSPPGLVDLTDTQYF.

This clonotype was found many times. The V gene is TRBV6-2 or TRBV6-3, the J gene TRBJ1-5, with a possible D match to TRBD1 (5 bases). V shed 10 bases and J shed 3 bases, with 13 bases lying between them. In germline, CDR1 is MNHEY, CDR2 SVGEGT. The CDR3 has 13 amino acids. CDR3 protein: CATLGQHNQPQHF. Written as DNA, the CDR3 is TGTGCCACCCTGGGGCAGCACAATCAGCCCCAGCATTTT.

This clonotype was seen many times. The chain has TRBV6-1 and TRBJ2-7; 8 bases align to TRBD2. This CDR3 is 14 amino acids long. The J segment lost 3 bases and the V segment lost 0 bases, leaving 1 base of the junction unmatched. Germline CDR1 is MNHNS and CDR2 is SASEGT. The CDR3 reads CASSEAGTSYEQYF. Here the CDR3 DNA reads TGTGCCAGCAGTGAAGCCGGGACTAGCTACGAGCAGTACTTC.

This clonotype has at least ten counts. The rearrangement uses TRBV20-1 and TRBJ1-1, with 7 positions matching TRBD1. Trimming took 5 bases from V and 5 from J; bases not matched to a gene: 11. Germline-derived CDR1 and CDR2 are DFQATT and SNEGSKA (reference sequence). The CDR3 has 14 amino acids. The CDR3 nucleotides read TGCAGTGCTTCTCCAGACAGGGTGCGAACTGAAGCTTTCTTT. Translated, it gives CSASPDRVRTEAFF.

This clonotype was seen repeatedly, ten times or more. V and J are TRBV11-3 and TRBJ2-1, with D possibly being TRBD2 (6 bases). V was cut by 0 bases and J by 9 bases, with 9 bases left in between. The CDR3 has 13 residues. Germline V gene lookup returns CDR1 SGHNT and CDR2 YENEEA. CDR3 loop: CASSLDRESEQFF. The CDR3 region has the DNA TGTGCCAGCAGCTTAGATCGGGAGAGTGAGCAGTTCTTC.

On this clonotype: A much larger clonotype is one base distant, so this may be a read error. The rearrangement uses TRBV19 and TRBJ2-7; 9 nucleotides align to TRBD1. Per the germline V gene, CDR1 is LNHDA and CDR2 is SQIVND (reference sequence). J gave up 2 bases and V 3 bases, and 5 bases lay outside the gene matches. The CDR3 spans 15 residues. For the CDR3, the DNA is TGTGCCAGTAGTATTTGGGACAGGGCAACCTACGAGCAGTACTTC. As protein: CASSIWDRATYEQYF. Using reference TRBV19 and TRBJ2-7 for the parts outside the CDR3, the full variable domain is DGGITQSPKYLFRKEGQNVTLSCEQNLNHDAMYWYRQDPGQGLRLIYYSQIVNDFQKGDIAEGYSVSREKKESFPLTVTSAQKNPTAFYLCASSIWDRATYEQYFGPGTRLTVT.

In DNA form, the CDR3 reads TGTGCCAGCAGATCGGACAGGAACACCGGGGAGCTGTTTTTT. Its translation is CASRSDRNTGELFF. The gene calls are TRBV6-1 and TRBJ2-2, with D possibly matching TRBD1 (6 bases). The CDR3 runs 14 residues. The V and J ends lost 6 bases and 1 base respectively, with 9 bases between them. Germline V gives CDR1 MNHNS, CDR2 SASEGT.

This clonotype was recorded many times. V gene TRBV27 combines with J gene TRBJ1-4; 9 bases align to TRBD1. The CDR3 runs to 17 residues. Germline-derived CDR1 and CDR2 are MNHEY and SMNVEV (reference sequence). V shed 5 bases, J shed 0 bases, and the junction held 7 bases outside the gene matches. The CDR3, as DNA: TGTGCCAGCAGTCCCGACACAGGGGGCGCAACTAATGAAAAACTGTTTTTT. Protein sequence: CASSPDTGGATNEKLFF. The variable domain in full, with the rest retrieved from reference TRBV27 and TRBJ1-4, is EAQVTQNPRYLITVTGKKLTVTCSQNMNHEYMSWYRQDPGLGLRQIYYSMNVEVTDKGDVPEGYKVSRKEKRNFPLILESPSPNQTSLYFCASSPDTGGATNEKLFFGSGTQLSVL.

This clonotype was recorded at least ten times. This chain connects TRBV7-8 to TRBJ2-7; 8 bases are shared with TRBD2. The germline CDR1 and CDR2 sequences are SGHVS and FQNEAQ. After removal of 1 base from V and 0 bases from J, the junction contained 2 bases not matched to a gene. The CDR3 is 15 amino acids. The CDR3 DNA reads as TGTGCCAGCAGCTTAGAAGCGGGAGCCTCCTACGAGCAGTACTTC. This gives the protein CASSLEAGASYEQYF.

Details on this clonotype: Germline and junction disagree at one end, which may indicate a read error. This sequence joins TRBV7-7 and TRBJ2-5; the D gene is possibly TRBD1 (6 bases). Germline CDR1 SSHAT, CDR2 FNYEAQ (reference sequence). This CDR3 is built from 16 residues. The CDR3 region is CASSFFLVGGQETQYF. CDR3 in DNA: TGTGCTAGCAGCTTCTTCCTAGTAGGGGGCCAAGAGACCCAGTACTTC.

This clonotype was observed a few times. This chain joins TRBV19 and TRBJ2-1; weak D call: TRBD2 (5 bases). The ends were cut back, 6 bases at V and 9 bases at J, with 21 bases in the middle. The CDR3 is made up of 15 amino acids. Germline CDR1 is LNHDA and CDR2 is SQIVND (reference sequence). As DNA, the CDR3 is TGTGCCAGTAGCCCGGACTCGTTCCCATGGAGTGAGCAGTTCTTC. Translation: CASSPDSFPWSEQFF.

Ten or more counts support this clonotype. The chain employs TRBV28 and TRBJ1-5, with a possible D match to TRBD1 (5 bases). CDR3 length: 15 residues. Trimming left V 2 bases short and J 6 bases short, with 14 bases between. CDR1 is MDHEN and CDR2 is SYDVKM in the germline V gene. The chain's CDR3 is CASSLDGGTGQPQHF. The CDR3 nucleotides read TGTGCCAGCAGTTTAGACGGCGGGACGGGTCAGCCCCAGCATTTT.